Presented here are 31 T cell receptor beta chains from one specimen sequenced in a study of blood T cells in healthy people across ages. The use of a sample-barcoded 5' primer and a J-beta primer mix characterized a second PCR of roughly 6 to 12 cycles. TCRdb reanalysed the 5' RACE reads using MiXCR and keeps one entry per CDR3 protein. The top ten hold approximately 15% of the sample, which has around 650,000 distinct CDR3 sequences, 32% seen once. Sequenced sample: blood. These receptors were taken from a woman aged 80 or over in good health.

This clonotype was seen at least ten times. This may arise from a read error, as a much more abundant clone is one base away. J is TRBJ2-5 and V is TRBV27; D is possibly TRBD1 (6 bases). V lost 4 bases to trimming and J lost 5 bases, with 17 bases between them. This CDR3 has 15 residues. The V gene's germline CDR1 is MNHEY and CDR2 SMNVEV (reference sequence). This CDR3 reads CASSSSLGGGETQYF. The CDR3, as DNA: TGTGCCAGCAGTTCCTCCCTGGGTGGGGGCGAGACCCAGTACTTC.

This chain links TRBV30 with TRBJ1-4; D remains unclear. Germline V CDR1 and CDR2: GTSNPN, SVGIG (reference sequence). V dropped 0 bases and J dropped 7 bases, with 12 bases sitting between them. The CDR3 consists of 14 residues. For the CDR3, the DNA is TGTGCCTGGAGTGTTAAAGGGATGGGTGAAAAACTGTTTTTT. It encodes CAWSVKGMGEKLFF.

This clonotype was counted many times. CDR3 in amino acids: CSARDWQSTDTQYF. In DNA, the CDR3 is TGCAGTGCCCGGGACTGGCAAAGCACAGATACGCAGTATTTT. The chain is built from TRBV20-1 and TRBJ2-3; possibly TRBD2 for D (6 bases). This CDR3 is built from 14 residues. Germline V CDR1 and CDR2: DFQATT, SNEGSKA (reference sequence). The germline V and J ends were trimmed by 6 bases and 0 bases, with 13 bases remaining between them.

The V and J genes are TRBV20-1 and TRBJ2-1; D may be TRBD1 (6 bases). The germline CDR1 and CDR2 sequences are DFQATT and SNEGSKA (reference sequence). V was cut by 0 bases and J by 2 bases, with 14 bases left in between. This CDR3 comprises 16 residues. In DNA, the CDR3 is TGCAGTGCTAGAGATGTAGGGGGAAGCACCTACAATGAGCAGTTCTTC. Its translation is CSARDVGGSTYNEQFF.

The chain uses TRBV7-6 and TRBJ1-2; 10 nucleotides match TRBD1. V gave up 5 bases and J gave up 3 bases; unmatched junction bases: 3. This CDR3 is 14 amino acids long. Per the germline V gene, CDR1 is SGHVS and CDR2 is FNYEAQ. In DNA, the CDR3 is TGTGCCAGCAGCAAGGGGACAGGGGACTATGGCTACACCTTC. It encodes CASSKGTGDYGYTF.

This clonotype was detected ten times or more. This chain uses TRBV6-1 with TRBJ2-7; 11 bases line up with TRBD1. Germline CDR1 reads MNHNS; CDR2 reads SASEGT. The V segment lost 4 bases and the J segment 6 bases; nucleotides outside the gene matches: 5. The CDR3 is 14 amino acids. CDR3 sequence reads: CASSVRTGGSEQYF. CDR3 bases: TGTGCCAGCAGTGTCCGGACAGGGGGCAGCGAGCAGTACTTC.

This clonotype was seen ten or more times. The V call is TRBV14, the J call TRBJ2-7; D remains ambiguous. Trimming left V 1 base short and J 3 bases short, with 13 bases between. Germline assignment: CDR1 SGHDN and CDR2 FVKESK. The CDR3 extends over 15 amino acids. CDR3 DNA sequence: TGTGCCAGCAGCCAAGTGGGTAAACAGAACTACGAGCAGTACTTC. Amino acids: CASSQVGKQNYEQYF.

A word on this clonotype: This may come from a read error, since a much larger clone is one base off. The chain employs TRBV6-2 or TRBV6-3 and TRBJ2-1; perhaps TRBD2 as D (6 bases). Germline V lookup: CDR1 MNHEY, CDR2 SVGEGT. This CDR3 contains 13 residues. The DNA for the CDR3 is TGTGTCAGCAGTGGAGGGTTCGGCGATGAGCAGTTCTTC. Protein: CVSSGGFGDEQFF.

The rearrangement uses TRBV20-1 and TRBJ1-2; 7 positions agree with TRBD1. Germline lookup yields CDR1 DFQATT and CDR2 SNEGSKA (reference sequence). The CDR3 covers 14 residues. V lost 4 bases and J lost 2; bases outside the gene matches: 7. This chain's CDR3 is CSAKDVRGNYGYTF. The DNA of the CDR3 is TGCAGTGCTAAGGACGTCAGGGGGAACTATGGCTACACCTTC.

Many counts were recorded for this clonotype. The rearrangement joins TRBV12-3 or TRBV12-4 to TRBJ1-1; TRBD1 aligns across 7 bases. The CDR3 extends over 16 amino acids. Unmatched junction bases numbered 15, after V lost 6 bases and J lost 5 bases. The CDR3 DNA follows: TGTGCCAGCAGCTCAACACCCGACAGGGTTAGGACTGAAGCTTTCTTT. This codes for CASSSTPDRVRTEAFF.

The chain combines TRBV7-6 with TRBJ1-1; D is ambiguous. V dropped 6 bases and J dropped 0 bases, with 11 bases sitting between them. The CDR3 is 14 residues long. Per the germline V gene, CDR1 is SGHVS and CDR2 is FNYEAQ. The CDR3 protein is CASSSQVMNTEAFF. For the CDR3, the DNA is TGTGCCAGCAGTTCACAAGTAATGAACACTGAAGCTTTCTTT.

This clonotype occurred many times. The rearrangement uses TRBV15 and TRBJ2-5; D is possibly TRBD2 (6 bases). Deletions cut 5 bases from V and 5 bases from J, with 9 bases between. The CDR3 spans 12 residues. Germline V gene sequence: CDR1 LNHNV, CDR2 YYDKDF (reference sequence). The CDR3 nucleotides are TGTGCCACCAGCGGAGGGAGGGAGACCCAGTACTTC. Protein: CATSGGRETQYF.

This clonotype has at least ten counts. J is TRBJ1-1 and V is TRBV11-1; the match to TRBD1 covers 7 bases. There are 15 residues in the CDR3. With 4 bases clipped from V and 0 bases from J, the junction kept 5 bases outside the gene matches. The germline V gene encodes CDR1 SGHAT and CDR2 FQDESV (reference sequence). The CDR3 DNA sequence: TGTGCCAGCAGCTCGGGACAGATCATGAACACTGAAGCTTTCTTT. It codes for CASSSGQIMNTEAFF.

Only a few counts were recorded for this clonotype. CDR3 region: CASSSRFQGTEAFF. Here the CDR3 DNA reads TGTGCCAGCAGCTCCCGTTTCCAGGGGACTGAAGCTTTCTTT. This chain joins TRBV5-6 and TRBJ1-1; tentatively, D is TRBD1 (6 bases). V lost 3 bases to trimming and J lost 5 bases, with 14 bases between them. This CDR3 has 14 residues. The V gene's germline CDR1 is SGHDT and CDR2 YYEEEE.

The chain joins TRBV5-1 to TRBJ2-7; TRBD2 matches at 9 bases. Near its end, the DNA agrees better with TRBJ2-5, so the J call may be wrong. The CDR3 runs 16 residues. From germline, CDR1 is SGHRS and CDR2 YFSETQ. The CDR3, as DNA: TGCGCCAGCAGCTTTCTTGGGGGACTAGCAGACGAGACCCAGTACTTC. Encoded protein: CASSFLGGLADETQYF.

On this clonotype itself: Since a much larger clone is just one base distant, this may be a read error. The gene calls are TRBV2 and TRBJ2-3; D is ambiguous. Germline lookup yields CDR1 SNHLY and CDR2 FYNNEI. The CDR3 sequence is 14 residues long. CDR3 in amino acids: CVSSENRGTDTQYF. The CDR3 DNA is TGTGTCAGCAGTGAAAATCGGGGCACAGATACGCAGTATTTT.

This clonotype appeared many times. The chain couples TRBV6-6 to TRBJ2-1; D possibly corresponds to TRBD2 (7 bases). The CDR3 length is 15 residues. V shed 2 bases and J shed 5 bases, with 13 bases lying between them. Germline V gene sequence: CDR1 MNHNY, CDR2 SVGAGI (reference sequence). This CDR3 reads CASSYAAGADNEQFF. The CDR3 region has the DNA TGTGCCAGCAGTTACGCGGCGGGGGCCGACAATGAGCAGTTCTTC.

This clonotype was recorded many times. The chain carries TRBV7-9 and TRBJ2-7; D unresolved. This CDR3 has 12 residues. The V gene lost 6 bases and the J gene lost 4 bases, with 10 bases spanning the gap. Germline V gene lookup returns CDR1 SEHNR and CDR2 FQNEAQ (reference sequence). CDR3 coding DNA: TGTGCCAGCAGTTTGACGGCGTACGAGCAGTACTTC. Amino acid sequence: CASSLTAYEQYF.

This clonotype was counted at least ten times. The CDR3 DNA sequence: TGTGCCAGCAGCGTAAGGGACAGGGGACTAGAGAGCTACGAGCAGTACTTC. This gives the protein CASSVRDRGLESYEQYF. The chain carries TRBV9 and TRBJ2-7; 10 nucleotides align to TRBD1. The CDR3 is 17 residues long. The germline V gene has CDR1 SGDLS and CDR2 YYNGEE. The junction had 10 bases not matched to a gene; V was cut back by 1 base and J by 3 bases.

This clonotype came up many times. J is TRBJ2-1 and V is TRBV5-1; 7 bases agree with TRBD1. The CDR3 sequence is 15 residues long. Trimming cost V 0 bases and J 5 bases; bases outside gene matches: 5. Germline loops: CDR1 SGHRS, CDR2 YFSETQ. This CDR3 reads CASSLVDRSNNEQFF. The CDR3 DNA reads TGCGCCAGCAGCTTGGTGGACAGGAGTAACAATGAGCAGTTCTTC.

The CDR3 sequence is CASRPPGQGNVQPQHF. In DNA form, the CDR3 reads TGTGCCAGCAGACCCCCAGGACAGGGGAACGTTCAGCCCCAGCATTTT. This sequence joins TRBV6-2 or TRBV6-3 and TRBJ1-5; TRBD1 aligns across 9 bases. CDR1 is MNHEY and CDR2 is SVGEGT in the germline V gene. This CDR3 region has 16 residues. V lost 6 bases to trimming and J lost 6 bases; unmatched junction nucleotides: 12.

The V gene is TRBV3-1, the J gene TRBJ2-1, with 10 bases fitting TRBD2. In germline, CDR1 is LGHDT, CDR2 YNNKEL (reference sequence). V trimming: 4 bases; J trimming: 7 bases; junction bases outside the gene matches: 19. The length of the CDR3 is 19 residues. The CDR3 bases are TGTGCCAGCAGCCGCCCCCCCCCGGGAGCGGGGGGGGATCTAAATGAGCAGTTCTTC. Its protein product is CASSRPPPGAGGDLNEQFF.

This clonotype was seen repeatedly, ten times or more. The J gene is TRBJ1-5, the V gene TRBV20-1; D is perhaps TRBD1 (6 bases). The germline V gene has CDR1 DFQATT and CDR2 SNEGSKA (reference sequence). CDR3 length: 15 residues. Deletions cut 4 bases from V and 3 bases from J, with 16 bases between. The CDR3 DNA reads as TGCAGTGCTACCCCAGGGGCCTCCCTCAATCAGCCCCAGCATTTT. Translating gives CSATPGASLNQPQHF.

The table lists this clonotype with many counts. CDR3 in DNA: TGTGCCAGCAGCCAAGAGGGGGGCACAGATACGCAGTATTTT. Its translation: CASSQEGGTDTQYF. The V and J genes are TRBV4-2 and TRBJ2-3, with D possibly called TRBD1 or TRBD2 (5 bases each). Germline V gene sequence: CDR1 LGHNA, CDR2 YNFKEQ. V was shortened by 0 bases and J by 1 base, with 5 bases between the two germline ends. The CDR3 covers 14 residues.

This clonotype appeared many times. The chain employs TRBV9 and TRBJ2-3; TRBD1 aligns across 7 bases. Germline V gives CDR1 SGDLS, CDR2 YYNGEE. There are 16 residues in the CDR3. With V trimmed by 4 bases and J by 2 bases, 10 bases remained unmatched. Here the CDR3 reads CASSPSSRGNTDTQYF. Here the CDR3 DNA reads TGTGCCAGCAGCCCTAGCAGCAGGGGGAACACAGATACGCAGTATTTT.

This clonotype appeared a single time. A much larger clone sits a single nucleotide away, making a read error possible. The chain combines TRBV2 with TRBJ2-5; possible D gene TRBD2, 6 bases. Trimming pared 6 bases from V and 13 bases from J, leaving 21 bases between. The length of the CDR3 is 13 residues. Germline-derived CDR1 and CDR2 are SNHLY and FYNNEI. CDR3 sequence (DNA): TGTGCCAGCAGGACACCGGGACTCTACGAGCGGTACTTC. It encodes CASRTPGLYERYF.

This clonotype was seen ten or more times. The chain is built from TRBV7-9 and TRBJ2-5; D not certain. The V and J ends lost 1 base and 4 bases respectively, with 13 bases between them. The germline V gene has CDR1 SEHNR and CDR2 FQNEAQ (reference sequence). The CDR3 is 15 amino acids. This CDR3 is CASSLGLSITETQYF. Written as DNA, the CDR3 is TGTGCCAGCAGCTTAGGGCTCTCTATTACAGAGACCCAGTACTTC.

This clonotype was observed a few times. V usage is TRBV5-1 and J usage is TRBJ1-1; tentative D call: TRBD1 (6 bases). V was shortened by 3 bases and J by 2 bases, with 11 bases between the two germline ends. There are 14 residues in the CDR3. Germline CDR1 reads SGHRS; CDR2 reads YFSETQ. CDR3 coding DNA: TGCGCCAGCAGCTCGACAGGAGCAAACACTGAAGCTTTCTTT. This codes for CASSSTGANTEAFF.

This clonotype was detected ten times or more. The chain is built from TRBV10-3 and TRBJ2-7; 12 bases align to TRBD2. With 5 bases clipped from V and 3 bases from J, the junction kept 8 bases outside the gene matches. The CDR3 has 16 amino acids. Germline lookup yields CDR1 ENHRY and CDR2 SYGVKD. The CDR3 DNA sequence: TGTGCCATCAGTTTTTCCGGGACTAGCGGGCTCTACGAGCAGTACTTC. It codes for CAISFSGTSGLYEQYF.

The CDR3 region is CASSDRPGQGNTEAFF. The CDR3 DNA is TGTGCCAGCAGCGATCGTCCGGGACAGGGGAACACTGAAGCTTTCTTT. The chain recombines TRBV27 with TRBJ1-1; the match to TRBD1 covers 9 bases. Germline V gene sequence: CDR1 MNHEY, CDR2 SMNVEV (reference sequence). The CDR3 has 16 residues. J gave up 1 base and V 6 bases, and 9 bases lay outside the gene matches.

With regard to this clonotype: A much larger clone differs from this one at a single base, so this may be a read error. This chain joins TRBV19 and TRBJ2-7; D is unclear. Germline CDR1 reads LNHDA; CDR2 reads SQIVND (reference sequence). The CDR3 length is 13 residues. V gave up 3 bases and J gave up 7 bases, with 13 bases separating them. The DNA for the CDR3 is TGTGCCAGTAGTATGATAGCCTACAATGAGCAGTACTTC. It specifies CASSMIAYNEQYF.